The sequence of this T cell receptor (beta chain) was determined in a study of T-cell reconstitution after alpha-beta-depleted transplantation in children. Unique molecular identifiers were built into the TCRbeta library. TCRdb re-called the PCR reads through MiXCR, storing one row per CDR3 protein. There are some 490,000 distinct CDR3 sequences in the sample; under 15% occur only once, and about 5% lies in the top ten. V shed 6 bases and J shed 2 bases, with 17 bases lying between them. This CDR3 spans 15 amino acids. This clonotype was picked up a small number of times. This clonotype was obtained from a human donor who donated a stem cell graft to a child with combined immunodeficiency. The chain employs TRBV12-3 or TRBV12-4 and TRBJ2-7; TRBD2 is a possible D gene (5 bases). The sequencing here drew on PBMCs from the stem cell graft donor, taken from the stem cell graft. CDR3 in DNA: TGTGCCAGCAGCCGAGGGCTCACAGCAACCTACGAGCAGTACTTC. This codes for CASSRGLTATYEQYF.